This TCR beta chain was profiled in a study of cytomegalovirus exposure and HLA in healthy donors. Study-wide points: According to the study, roughly 160 TCR beta chains were cytomegalovirus-associated.

From the roughly 120-subject validation cohort, which was separate from the approximately 700-subject first cohort, the donors were drawn. About this clone: Its antigen is unknown.

Looked up from germline, CDR1 is MDHEN and CDR2 is SYDVKM. This CDR3 is 16 amino acids long. Trimming left V 1 base short and J 5 bases short, with 15 bases between. Profiling relied on immunoSEQ multiplex PCR, and the TCRdb table lists in-frame clones only, not all of them. The table shows over 60,000 clones, with 95% occurring only once. The specimen was PBMCs. This TCR was sampled from a man aged 18 to 29 in good health and CMV-seronegative. The genes are TRBV28 and TRBJ2-1, with a tentative D call TRBD1 (6 bases). The CDR3, as DNA: TGTGCCAGCAGTTTATACAGGGACATTCCAAACAATGAGCAGTTCTTC. Translating it yields CASSLYRDIPNNEQFF.